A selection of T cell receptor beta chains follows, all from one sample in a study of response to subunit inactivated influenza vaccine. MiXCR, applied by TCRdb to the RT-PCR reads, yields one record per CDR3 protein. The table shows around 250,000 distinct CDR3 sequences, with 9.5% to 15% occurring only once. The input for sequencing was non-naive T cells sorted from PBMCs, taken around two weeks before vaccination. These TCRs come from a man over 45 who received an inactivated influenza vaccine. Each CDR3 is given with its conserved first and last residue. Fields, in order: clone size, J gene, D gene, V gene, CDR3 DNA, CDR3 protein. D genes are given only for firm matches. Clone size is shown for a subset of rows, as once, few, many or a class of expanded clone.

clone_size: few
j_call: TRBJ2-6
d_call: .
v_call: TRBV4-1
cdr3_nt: TGCGCCAGCAGCCGAGTTACAGGGATCTACTCTGGGGCCAACGTCCTGACTTTC
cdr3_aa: CASSRVTGIYSGANVLTF

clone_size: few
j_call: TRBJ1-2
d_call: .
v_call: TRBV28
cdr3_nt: TGTGCCAGCAGTTTTAATGGGGTCCAGGGACGTGGCTACACCTTC
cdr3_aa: CASSFNGVQGRGYTF

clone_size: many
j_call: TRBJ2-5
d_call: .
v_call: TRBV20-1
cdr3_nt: TGCAGTGCTCGCCTTTGGGAGACCCAGTACTTC
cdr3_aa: CSARLWETQYF

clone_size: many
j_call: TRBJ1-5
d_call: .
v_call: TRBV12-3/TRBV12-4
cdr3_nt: TGTGCCAGCAGTTCTTTTGGGGGAAAGCGGGGTCAGCCCCAGCATTTT
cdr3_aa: CASSSFGGKRGQPQHF

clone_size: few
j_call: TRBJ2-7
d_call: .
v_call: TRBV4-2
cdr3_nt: TGTGCCAGCAGCCAAGGGGGTCGACACTCCTACGAGCAGTACTTC
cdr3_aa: CASSQGGRHSYEQYF

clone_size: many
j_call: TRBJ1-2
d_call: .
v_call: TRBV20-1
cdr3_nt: TGCAGTGCTAGAGACATGGTACGGCAGGGACCCAACTATGGCTACACCTTC
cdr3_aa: CSARDMVRQGPNYGYTF

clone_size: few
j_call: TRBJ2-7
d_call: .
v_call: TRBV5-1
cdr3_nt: TGCGCCAGCAGCTTGTACACAGAATCCTACGAGCAGTACTTC
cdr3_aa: CASSLYTESYEQYF

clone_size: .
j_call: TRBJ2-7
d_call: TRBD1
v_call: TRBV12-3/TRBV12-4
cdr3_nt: TGTGCCAGCAGCAACCCCGGGACAGGGATCTACGAGCAGTACTTC
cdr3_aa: CASSNPGTGIYEQYF

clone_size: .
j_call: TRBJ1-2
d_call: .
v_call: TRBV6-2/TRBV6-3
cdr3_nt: TGTGCCAGCAGTTACTATACAGGGAATTTGGATGGCTACACCTTC
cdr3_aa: CASSYYTGNLDGYTF

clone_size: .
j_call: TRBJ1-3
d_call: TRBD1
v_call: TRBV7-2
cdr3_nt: TGTGCCAGCAGCCGAACAGGGGGGATATCTGGAAACACCATATATTTT
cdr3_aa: CASSRTGGISGNTIYF

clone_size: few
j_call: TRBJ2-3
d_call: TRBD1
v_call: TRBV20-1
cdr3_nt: TGCAGTGCTAACTCCCCAGGGACAGGGGGCTCGCTGAAAGGGGCAGATACGCAGTATTTT
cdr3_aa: CSANSPGTGGSLKGADTQYF

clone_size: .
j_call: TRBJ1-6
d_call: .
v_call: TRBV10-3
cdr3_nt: TGTGCCATCAACCGGGACGCGAATTCACCCCTCCACTTT
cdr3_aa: CAINRDANSPLHF

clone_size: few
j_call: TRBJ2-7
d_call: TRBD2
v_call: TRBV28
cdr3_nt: TGTGCCAGCAGGACTAGCGGGTCGATGTCCTACGAGCAGTACTTC
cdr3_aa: CASRTSGSMSYEQYF

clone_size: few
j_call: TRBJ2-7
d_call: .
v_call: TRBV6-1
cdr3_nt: TGTGCCAGCAGTCGAACGGGCGAGCAGTACTTC
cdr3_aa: CASSRTGEQYF

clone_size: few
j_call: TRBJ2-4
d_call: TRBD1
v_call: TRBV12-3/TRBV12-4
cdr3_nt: TGTGCCAGCAGCCCGGACAGGGGGTCTCTCAAAAACATTCAGTACTTC
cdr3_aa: CASSPDRGSLKNIQYF

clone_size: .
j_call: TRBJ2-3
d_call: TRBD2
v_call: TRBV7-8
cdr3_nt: TGTGCCAGCAGCTTAGCACGAGCGGGAGTGGCAGATACGCAGTATTTT
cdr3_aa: CASSLARAGVADTQYF

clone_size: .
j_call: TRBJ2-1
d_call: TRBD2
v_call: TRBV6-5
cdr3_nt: TGTGCCAGCAGTTACTCCCCAGCGGGAGGGCCGGGTTCCTACAATGAGCAGTTCTTC
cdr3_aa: CASSYSPAGGPGSYNEQFF

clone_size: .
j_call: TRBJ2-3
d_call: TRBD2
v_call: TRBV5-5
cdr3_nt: TGTGCCAGCAGCTTGGTTTCAGCGGGGCGGGATACGCAGTATTTT
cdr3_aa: CASSLVSAGRDTQYF

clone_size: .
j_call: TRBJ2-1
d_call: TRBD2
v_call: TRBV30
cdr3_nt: TGTGCCTGGAGTGTACCGGCTAGCGGGAGGACTTACAATGAGCAGTTCTTC
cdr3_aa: CAWSVPASGRTYNEQFF

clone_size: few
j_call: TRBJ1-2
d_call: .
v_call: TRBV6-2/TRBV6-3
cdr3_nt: TGTGCCAGCAGTTACGGGGGACGTTGGACCGGTGGCTACACCTTC
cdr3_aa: CASSYGGRWTGGYTF

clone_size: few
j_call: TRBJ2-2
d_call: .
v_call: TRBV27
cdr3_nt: TGTGCCAGCAGTTCAAAAGGGACGAGGAGGGGAAACACCGGGGAGCTGTTTTTT
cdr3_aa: CASSSKGTRRGNTGELFF

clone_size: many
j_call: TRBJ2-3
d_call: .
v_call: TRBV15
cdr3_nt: TGTGCCACCAGCAGGGGGGAAACAGCCACAGATACGCAGTATTTT
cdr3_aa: CATSRGETATDTQYF

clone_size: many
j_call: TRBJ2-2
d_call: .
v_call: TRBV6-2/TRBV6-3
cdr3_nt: TGTGCCAGCAGTTTACAAGAGAGGGGTACCGGGGAGCTGTTTTTT
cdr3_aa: CASSLQERGTGELFF

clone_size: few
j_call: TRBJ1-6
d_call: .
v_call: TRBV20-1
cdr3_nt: TGCAGTGCTAGAGAAGTTGGTTTTCCCAGCGACCTCCACTTT
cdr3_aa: CSAREVGFPSDLHF

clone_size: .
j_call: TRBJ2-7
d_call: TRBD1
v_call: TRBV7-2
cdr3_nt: TGTGCCAGCAGCCAGGGGGTGGGTCTCTTCACCTACGAGCAGTACTTC
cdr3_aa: CASSQGVGLFTYEQYF

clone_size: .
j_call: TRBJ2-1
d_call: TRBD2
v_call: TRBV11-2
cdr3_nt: TGTGCCAGCAGCTTTAGTCGGGAGGGTGAGCAGTTCTTC
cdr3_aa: CASSFSREGEQFF

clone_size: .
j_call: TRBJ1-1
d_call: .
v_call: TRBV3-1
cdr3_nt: TGTGCCAGCAGCAAACAGATTTACACTGAAGCTTTCTTT
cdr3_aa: CASSKQIYTEAFF

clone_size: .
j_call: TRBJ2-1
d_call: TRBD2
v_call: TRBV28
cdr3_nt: TGTGCCAGCGGCTTGGCGGGAGTGTTATACAATGAGCAGTTCTTC
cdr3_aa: CASGLAGVLYNEQFF

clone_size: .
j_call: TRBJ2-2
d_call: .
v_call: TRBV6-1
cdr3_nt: TGTGCCAGCAGACGGGGGACAGCCAACACCGGGGAGCTGTTTTTT
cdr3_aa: CASRRGTANTGELFF

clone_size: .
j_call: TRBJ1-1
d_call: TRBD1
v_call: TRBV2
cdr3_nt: TGTGCCAGCGGACGAAACAGGGGCGGGACGACTGAAGCTTTCTTT
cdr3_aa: CASGRNRGGTTEAFF

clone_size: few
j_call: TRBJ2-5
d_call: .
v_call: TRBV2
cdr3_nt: TGTGCCAGCAGTGTGCAGCGCCTTCAAGAGACCCAGTACTTC
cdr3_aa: CASSVQRLQETQYF

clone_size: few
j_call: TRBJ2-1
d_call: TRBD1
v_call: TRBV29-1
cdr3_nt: TGCAGCGTCGTCCCGGGCGGACAGGTTCAGGGGGAGCAGTTCTTC
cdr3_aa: CSVVPGGQVQGEQFF

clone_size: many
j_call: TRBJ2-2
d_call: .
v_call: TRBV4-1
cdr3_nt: TGCGCCAGCAGCAAAATCGGGGGGGAGCTGTTTTTT
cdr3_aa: CASSKIGGELFF

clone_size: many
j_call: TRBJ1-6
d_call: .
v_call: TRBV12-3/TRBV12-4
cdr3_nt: TGTGCCAGCAGCTTAGACGGACCTTCCTCTCGACGTTCACCCCTCCACTTT
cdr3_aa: CASSLDGPSSRRSPLHF

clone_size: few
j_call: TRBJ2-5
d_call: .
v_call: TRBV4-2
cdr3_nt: TGTGCCAGCAGCCAAGAAACAGGCGAGACCCAGTACTTC
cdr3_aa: CASSQETGETQYF

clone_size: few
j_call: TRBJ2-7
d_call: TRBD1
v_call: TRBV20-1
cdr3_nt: TGCAGTGCTGTCAGGGGGTCAACCTACGAGCAGTACTTC
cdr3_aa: CSAVRGSTYEQYF

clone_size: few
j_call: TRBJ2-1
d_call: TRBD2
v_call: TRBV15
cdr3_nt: TGTGCCACCAGCGGGGGACTAGCGGTAGGTAATGAGCAGTTCTTC
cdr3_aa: CATSGGLAVGNEQFF

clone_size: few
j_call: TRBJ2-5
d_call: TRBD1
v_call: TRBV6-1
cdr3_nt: TGTGCCAGCAGTCAACCCGGGACAGACCAAGAGACCCAGTACTTC
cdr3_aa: CASSQPGTDQETQYF

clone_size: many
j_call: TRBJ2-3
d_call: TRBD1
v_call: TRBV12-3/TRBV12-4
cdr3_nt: TGTGCCAGCAGCCCAGCGTGGGGGACAGAGGAGCGCACAGATACGCAGTATTTT
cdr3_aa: CASSPAWGTEERTDTQYF

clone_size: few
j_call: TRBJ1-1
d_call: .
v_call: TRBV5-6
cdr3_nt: TGTGCCAGCAGCTTTTTGATGGGAACTGAAGCTTTCTTT
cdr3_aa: CASSFLMGTEAFF

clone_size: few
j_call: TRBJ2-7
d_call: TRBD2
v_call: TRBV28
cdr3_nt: TGTGCCAGCGGGACTAGCGGGGGCCCCGGGTACGAGCAGTACTTC
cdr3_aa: CASGTSGGPGYEQYF

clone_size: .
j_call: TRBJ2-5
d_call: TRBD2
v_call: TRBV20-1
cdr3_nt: TGCAGTGCTAGAGAGGGTAGCGGGAGGGCAGAGACCCAGTACTTC
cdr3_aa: CSAREGSGRAETQYF

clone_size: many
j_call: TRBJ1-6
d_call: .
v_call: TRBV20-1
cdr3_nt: TGCAGTGCTAGAGATCGGACGTTCAATTCACCCCTCCACTTT
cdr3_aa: CSARDRTFNSPLHF

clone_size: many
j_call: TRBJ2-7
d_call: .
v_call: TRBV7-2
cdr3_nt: TGTGCCAGCAGCTTAGGAACAGGGATCTTCGAGCAGTACTTC
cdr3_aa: CASSLGTGIFEQYF

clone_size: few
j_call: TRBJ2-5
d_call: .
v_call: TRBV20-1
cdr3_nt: TGCAGCGGGGGACCGGGACTGGGCCTCCAGGAGACCCAGTACTTC
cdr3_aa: CSGGPGLGLQETQYF

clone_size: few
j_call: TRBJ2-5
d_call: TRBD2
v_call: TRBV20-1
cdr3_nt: TGCAGTGCTCCCTTTAGCGGGGGTTTCGAGACCCAGTACTTC
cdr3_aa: CSAPFSGGFETQYF

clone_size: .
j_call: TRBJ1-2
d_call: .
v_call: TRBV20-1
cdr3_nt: TGCAGTGCCAGGGAGGGAGCAGGGTATGGCTACACCTTC
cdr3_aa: CSAREGAGYGYTF

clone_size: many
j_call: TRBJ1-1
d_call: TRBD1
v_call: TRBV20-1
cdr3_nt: TGCAGTGCTAGAGGCCCGGGACAGGGATGGTCTGAAGCTTTCTTT
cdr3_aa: CSARGPGQGWSEAFF

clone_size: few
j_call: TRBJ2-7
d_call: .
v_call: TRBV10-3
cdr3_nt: TGTGCCATCAGTGTGACAGGTGGAGAGCAGTACTTC
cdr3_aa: CAISVTGGEQYF

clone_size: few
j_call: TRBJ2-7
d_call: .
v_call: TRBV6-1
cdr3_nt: TGTGCCAGCAGACAGGGTCCCCCTTACGAGCAGTACTTC
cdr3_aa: CASRQGPPYEQYF

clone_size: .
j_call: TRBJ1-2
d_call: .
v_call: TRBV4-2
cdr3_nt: TGTGCCAGCAGCCAAAGGTGGTCCAGGGTGCATGGCTACACCTTC
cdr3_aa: CASSQRWSRVHGYTF

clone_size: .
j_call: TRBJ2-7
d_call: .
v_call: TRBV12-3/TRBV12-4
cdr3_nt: TGTGCCAGCAGCCGCGGGACGACGAACCACGAGCAGTACTTC
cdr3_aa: CASSRGTTNHEQYF

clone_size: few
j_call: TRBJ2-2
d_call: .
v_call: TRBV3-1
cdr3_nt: TGTGCCAGCAGCCAATTTAGGCGGGTCGCGAACACCGGGGAGCTGTTTTTT
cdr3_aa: CASSQFRRVANTGELFF

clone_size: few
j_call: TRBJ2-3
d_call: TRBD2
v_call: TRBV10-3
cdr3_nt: TGTGCCATCAGTGCCTTAGCGGGAGGTGGAGATACGCAGTATTTT
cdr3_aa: CAISALAGGGDTQYF

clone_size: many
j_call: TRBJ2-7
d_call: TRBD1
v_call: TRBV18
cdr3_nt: TGTGCCAGCTCACCGGGACAGGGACCGTACGAGCAGTACTTC
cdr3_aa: CASSPGQGPYEQYF